This T cell receptor beta chain originates from a study of CD8 T cell repertoires and HIV-1 epitope variants (TCRdb year 2020). With respect to the entire study: In separate culture wells, T cells were stimulated with each of twenty-five peptides that represented autologous and known Gag and Nef epitope variants. The control conditions were a CMV, EBV and flu peptide pool, the Ebola AY9 epitope as a negative control, and a well with no peptide. The epitopes tested were three Gag epitope families plus Nef HW9 and YT9. T cells were enriched using the EasySep Human T Cell Enrichment Kit and were co-cultured with equal numbers of autologous T cell-negative cells serving as antigen-presenting cells. For about 10 days the cultures were kept in IMDM with gentamicin, and on days 3 and 7 half of the media was changed with IL-2, IL-7 and IL-15 added. An aliquot of 1M T cells was set aside as an uncultured baseline condition, separate from the approximately 80 T cell cultures. A total of around 80 T cell cultures were run, with each culture condition done in triplicate except for one peptide, which was done in duplicate.

The immunoSEQ platform was used to sequence TCR beta CDR3 regions at survey depth. The QIAamp DNA micro kit was used to extract genomic DNA from every cultured and uncultured CD8+ T cell population. The published analysis was carried out like this. Samples with fewer than 5,000 productive reads were excluded, which removed about 6% of the roughly 75 HIV peptide-stimulated cultures. Sequences were trimmed to CDR3 by a MANAFEST web app, and nonproductive sequences, CDR3s under 5 amino acids, and sequences not starting with C or ending with F/W were removed. Antigen-specific clonotypes had to expand in at least 2 of 3 replicates versus no-peptide control at FDR 0.01, only within one epitope family. A frequency at least fivefold higher than in wells stimulated with peptides from other epitope families was additionally required for specific clonotypes. Here the immuneACCESS table is served through TCRdb, limited to in-frame sequences with V and J called. Missing clones are a known gap in these copies; in checked studies unresolved V genes cover under half, and the rest lacks a known reason. Clonal size and the V and J genes are those of that table, whereas D and trimming came from the DNA. This sample comprises a few thousand clones, less than 70% of them detected only once. Almost 40% of the sample is held by the ten biggest clonotypes.

From the germline V gene, CDR1 is LGHNA and CDR2 is YNFKEQ. Including the terminal cysteine and phenylalanine, the CDR3 comprises 15 residues. Only the CDR3 portion is preserved as DNA: 45 bases, with reading frame beginning at the first base. Trimming removed 0 bases from V and 3 bases from J, leaving 11 bases between the germline ends. What the study reported, not specific to this receptor: The assay identified only TCR beta chains and indicated proliferation in response to antigen, without indicating T cell function or cytokine profile. Nine antigen-specific TCR beta clonotypes were identified, of which more than 5 appeared to be cross-reactive for autologous or known escape epitope variants. Five or six clonotypes recognized the Nef KF9 family and one the HW9 family, with no responses to the TAALDMSHF plasma variant.

The EasySep Human CD8+ T Cell Enrichment Kit was used on day 10 to isolate CD8+ T cells from every culture. This clone occurred a few times. It has no known antigen specificity. Base qualities are not recorded, but no much larger clone differs from it by a single base. Sequenced material: cultured CD8+ T cells derived from PBMCs. The TCR was taken from a male donor with HIV. The chain was built from TRBV4-2 and TRBJ1-2, with no confidently assigned D gene. Here is the DNA: TGTGCCAGCAGCCAAGATAGGGAGGGCGACTATGGCTACACCTTC. This codes for CASSQDREGDYGYTF.